Below, 8 T cell receptor beta chains from the same sample are listed, as sequenced in a study of CD8 T cells in Susac syndrome. 0.5 to 1 ug RNA was reverse transcribed with random hexamers. TCRdb ran MiXCR on the immunoSEQ multiplex PCR reads and lists one entry per CDR3 protein. Altogether more than 200,000 distinct CDR3 sequences are present, more than 85% being singletons, with the ten largest covering about 0.13%. Sequences were obtained from CD8+ T cells from PBMCs. The receptors originated from a human donor with multiple sclerosis.

V and J are TRBV7-9 and TRBJ1-3; D is uncertain. Germline-derived CDR1 and CDR2 are SEHNR and FQNEAQ (reference sequence). The CDR3 sequence is 14 residues long. V lost 5 bases, J lost 4 bases, and 12 bases lay in between. CDR3 DNA sequence: TGTGCCAGCAGCGCTGACGCCTCGGGAAACACCATATATTTT. Translating gives CASSADASGNTIYF.

The chain joins TRBV6-2 or TRBV6-3 to TRBJ2-7; no clear D. V lost 5 bases, J lost 2 bases, and 19 bases lay in between. The CDR3 runs to 16 residues. The V gene's germline CDR1 is MNHEY and CDR2 SVGEGT. The CDR3 protein is CASSHSVTVPAYEQYF. The CDR3 nucleotides read TGTGCCAGCAGTCACAGCGTTACAGTGCCTGCCTACGAGCAGTACTTC.

This chain links TRBV20-1 with TRBJ2-7, with D hard to call. This CDR3 has 11 amino acids. V was trimmed by 7 bases and J by 4 bases, leaving 11 bases between them. Germline-derived CDR1 and CDR2 are DFQATT and SNEGSKA (reference sequence). In nucleotides, the CDR3 is TGCAGTGGGCAGGTGGGATACGAGCAGTACTTC. It yields the protein CSGQVGYEQYF.

This rearrangement joins TRBV5-6 to TRBJ2-3; weak D call: TRBD2 (5 bases). The CDR3 covers 12 residues. The germline V gene encodes CDR1 SGHDT and CDR2 YYEEEE. Trimming left V 2 bases short and J 6 bases short, with 7 bases between. The CDR3 bases are TGTGCCAGCAGCTTCAGCGGTGATACGCAGTATTTT. Its protein is CASSFSGDTQYF.

J is TRBJ2-6 and V is TRBV3-1; possibly TRBD1 for D (5 bases). Germline V gene lookup returns CDR1 LGHDT and CDR2 YNNKEL (reference sequence). V was pared by 0 bases and J by 2 bases, with 11 bases between. This CDR3 has 17 amino acids. CDR3 sequence reads: CASSQDGASPGANVLTF. The DNA of the CDR3 is TGTGCCAGCAGCCAAGATGGGGCGTCTCCTGGGGCCAACGTCCTGACTTTC. The full variable domain, in which reference TRBV3-1 and TRBJ2-6 provide the parts outside the CDR3, is DTAVSQTPKYLVTQMGNDKSIKCEQNLGHDTMYWYKQDSKKFLKIMFSYNNKELIINETVPNRFSPKSPDKAHLNLHINSLELGDSAVYFCASSQDGASPGANVLTFGAGSRLTVL.

The rearrangement uses TRBV30 and TRBJ1-1; D is unresolved. Germline V lookup: CDR1 GTSNPN, CDR2 SVGIG (reference sequence). The CDR3 runs 11 residues. Trimming stripped 3 bases from V and 1 base from J, with 3 bases between. CDR3 amino acids: CAWSTNTEAFF. As DNA, the CDR3 is TGTGCCTGGAGCACGAACACTGAAGCTTTCTTT.

This chain connects TRBV12-5 to TRBJ2-7; no clear D. Germline values: CDR1 LGHNT, CDR2 FRNRAP. V was clipped by 2 bases and J by 3 bases, with 8 bases between them. The CDR3 covers 13 residues. The CDR3 nucleotides read TGTGCTAGTGGTTTGAGGCCATTCTACGAGCAGTACTTC. It is translated as CASGLRPFYEQYF.

The gene calls are TRBV7-9 and TRBJ2-1; a possible D gene is TRBD2 (7 bases). CDR1 SEHNR and CDR2 FQNEAQ come from the germline V gene (reference sequence). The CDR3 spans 18 residues. V was pared by 5 bases and J by 1 base, with 21 bases between. Here the CDR3 reads CASSPPVGGGPSYNEQFF. Here the CDR3 DNA reads TGTGCCAGCAGCCCCCCTGTGGGGGGGGGCCCTTCCTACAATGAGCAGTTCTTC.